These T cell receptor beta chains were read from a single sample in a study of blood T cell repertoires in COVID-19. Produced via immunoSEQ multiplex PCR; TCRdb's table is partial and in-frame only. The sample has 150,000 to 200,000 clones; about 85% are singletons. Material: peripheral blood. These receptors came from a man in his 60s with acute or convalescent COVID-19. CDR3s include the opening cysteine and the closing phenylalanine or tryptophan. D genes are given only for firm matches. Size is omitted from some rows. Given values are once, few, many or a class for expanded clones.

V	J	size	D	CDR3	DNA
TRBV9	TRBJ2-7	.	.	CASSVGGVLGASYEQYF	TGTGCCAGCAGCGTAGGTGGTGTTCTTGGGGCCTCCTACGAGCAGTACTTC
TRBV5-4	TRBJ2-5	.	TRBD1	CASSPQGAAGETQYF	TGTGCCAGCAGCCCACAGGGGGCTGCGGGAGAGACCCAGTACTTC
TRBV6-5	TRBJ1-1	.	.	CASSYSREGVAEAFF	TGTGCCAGCAGTTACTCCAGGGAAGGAGTGGCTGAAGCTTTCTTT
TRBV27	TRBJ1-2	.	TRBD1	CASSLTGVTGRYGYTF	TGTGCCAGCAGTTTGACCGGGGTGACAGGGAGGTATGGCTACACCTTC
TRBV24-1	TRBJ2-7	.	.	CATSDLEGSPYEQYF	TGTGCCACCAGTGATTTAGAGGGTAGTCCCTACGAGCAGTACTTC
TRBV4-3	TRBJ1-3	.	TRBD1	CASSQEGQGAVGNTIYF	TGCGCCAGCAGCCAAGAGGGACAGGGGGCGGTTGGAAACACCATATATTTT
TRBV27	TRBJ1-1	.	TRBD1	CASRQDRVNTEAFF	TGTGCCAGCAGACAGGACAGGGTGAACACTGAAGCTTTCTTT
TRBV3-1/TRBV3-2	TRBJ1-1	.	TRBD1	CASSQAGGRAEAFF	TGTGCCAGCAGCCAAGCAGGGGGTAGAGCTGAAGCTTTCTTT
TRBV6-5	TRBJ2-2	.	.	CASSYLGELFF	TGTGCCAGCAGTTACCTCGGGGAGCTGTTTTTT
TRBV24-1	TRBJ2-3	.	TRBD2	CATSDSPAGSDTQYF	TGTGCCACCAGTGATTCGCCAGCGGGGTCGGATACGCAGTATTTT
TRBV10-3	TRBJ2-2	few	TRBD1	CAISGADRAVGELFF	TGTGCCATCAGTGGGGCGGACAGGGCGGTCGGGGAGCTGTTTTTT
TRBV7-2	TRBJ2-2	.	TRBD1	CASSLEGRGLTGELFF	TGTGCCAGCAGCTTAGAAGGCAGGGGGTTGACCGGGGAGCTGTTTTTT
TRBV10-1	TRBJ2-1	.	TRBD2	CASSGGGTSGGVNEQFF	TGCGCCAGCAGTGGAGGGGGTACTAGCGGGGGAGTCAATGAGCAGTTCTTC
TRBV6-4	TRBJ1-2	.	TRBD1	CASSDSWQGASGYTF	TGTGCCAGCAGTGACTCGTGGCAGGGGGCGAGTGGCTACACCTTC
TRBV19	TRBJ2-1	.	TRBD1	CASSAVIGTGYNEQFF	TGTGCCAGTAGTGCTGTTATTGGGACAGGATACAATGAGCAGTTCTTC
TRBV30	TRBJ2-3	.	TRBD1	CAWQQGALTDTQYF	TGTGCCTGGCAACAGGGGGCCCTCACAGATACGCAGTATTTT
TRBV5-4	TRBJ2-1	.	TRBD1	CASSPNGQGGNEQFF	TGTGCCAGCAGCCCAAACGGACAGGGGGGGAATGAGCAGTTCTTC
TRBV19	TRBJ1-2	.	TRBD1	CASTRTGEDYGYTF	TGTGCCAGCACCAGGACAGGGGAGGACTATGGCTACACCTTC
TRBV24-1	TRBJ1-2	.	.	CATSDTSYGYTF	TGTGCCACCAGTGATACAAGCTATGGCTACACCTTC
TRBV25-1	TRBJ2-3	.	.	CASSDPSRSTDTQYF	TGTGCCAGCAGTGATCCGTCTAGAAGCACAGATACGCAGTATTTT
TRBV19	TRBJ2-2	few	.	CASQYIGGPTGELFF	TGTGCCAGTCAGTATATTGGGGGCCCCACCGGGGAGCTGTTTTTT
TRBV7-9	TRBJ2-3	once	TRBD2	CASSLGRRGDSDTQYF	TGTGCCAGCAGCTTGGGGAGGCGGGGGGACTCAGATACGCAGTATTTT
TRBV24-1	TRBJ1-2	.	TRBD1	CATRRDSLANYGYTF	TGTGCCACCCGGAGGGACAGTCTAGCTAACTATGGCTACACCTTC
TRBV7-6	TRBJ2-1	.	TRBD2	CASSSLGSGGHNEQFF	TGTGCCAGCAGCTCCCTAGGTAGCGGGGGCCACAATGAGCAGTTCTTC
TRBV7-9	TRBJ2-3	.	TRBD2	CASTESLAGGGDTQYF	TGTGCCAGCACCGAGAGCCTAGCGGGGGGTGGAGATACGCAGTATTTT
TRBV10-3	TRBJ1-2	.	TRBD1	CAISESTGTGGYTF	TGTGCCATCAGTGAGTCGACAGGGACTGGGGGCTACACCTTC
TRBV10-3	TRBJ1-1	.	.	CATRPGRNTEAFF	TGTGCCACTCGTCCGGGAAGAAACACTGAAGCTTTCTTT
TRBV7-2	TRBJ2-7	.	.	CASSFYRDSYEQYF	TGTGCCAGCAGCTTCTACAGGGATTCCTACGAGCAGTACTTC
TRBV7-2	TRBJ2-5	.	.	CASSFRGETQYF	TGTGCCAGCAGCTTCAGGGGAGAGACCCAGTACTTC